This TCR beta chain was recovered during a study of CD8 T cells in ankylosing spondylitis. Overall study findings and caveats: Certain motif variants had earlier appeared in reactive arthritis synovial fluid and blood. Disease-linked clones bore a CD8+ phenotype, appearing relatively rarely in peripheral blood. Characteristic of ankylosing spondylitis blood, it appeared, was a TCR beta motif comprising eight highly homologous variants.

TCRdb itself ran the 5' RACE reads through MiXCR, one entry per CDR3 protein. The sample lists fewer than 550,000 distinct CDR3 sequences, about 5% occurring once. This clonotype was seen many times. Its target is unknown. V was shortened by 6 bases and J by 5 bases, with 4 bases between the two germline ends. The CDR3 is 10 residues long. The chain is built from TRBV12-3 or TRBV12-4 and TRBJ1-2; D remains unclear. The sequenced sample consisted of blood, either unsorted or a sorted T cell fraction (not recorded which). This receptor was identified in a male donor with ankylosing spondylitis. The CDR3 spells CASSLYGYTF. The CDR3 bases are TGTGCCAGCAGCTTATATGGCTACACCTTC.